Sequencing of this TCR beta chain was carried out in a study of blood T cell repertoires in COVID-19. About the study: Collection of acute and convalescent COVID-19 samples took place in the United States, Italy and Spain.

In the study's own analysis: Nucleated cell number was recorded as an estimate derived from reference gene primer amplification. Profiled with immunoSEQ multiplex PCR; TCRdb holds only in-frame clones, not every one. V and J calls and clone size are those listed in that table; D and trimming were worked out from the DNA. The table has 250,000 or so clones, around 81% seen once. This TCR came from a woman aged 60-75 years with active or convalescent COVID-19. The material sequenced was peripheral blood.

The CDR3 nucleotides are TGTGCCAGCAGTTTACGGTCCACCGGGGAGCTGTTTTTT. Residues: CASSLRSTGELFF. The rearrangement links TRBV12-3 or TRBV12-4 to TRBJ2-2; D is undetermined. The CDR3 is 13 amino acids. The V and J ends lost 2 bases and 4 bases respectively, with 5 bases between them.